This T cell receptor (beta chain) was documented in a study of blood T cell repertoires in COVID-19. Study-level information: Collection of acute and convalescent COVID-19 samples took place in the United States, Italy and Spain. PBMCs, B-cell-depleted T cells, or T cells provided the cDNA or gDNA that made up the material.

V was cut by 6 bases and J by 9 bases, with 24 bases left in between. The CDR3 is 15 residues long. Germline V gives CDR1 ENHRY, CDR2 SYGVKD. Per the study methods: Estimation of nucleated cell counts relied on the amplification of reference gene primers. Generated by immunoSEQ multiplex PCR, the TCRdb table keeps only in-frame clones and is missing some. V and J calls and clone size are given by that table; D and trimming were obtained from the DNA. The profile shows approximately 500,000 clones, 85% to 90% of them singletons. Seattle patient enrollment occurred during active infection, with longitudinal follow-up thereafter.

The sequencing input was peripheral blood. The chain couples TRBV10-3 to TRBJ2-7, with D uncertain. The sequence derives from a woman between 50 and 59 years old with COVID-19, enrolled during active disease. CDR3: CAISPIDQSEAVQYF. The DNA of the CDR3 is TGTGCCATCAGCCCCATAGACCAAAGCGAGGCGGTGCAGTACTTC.